This is a list of T cell receptor beta chains from one sample in a study of T-cell reconstitution after alpha-beta-depleted transplantation in children. One entry per CDR3 protein results from TCRdb running MiXCR on the PCR reads. The data show about 300,000 distinct CDR3 sequences, roughly 8.2% seen once. The sequencing here drew on peripheral blood, taken 360 days after TCRalphabeta/CD19-depleted stem cell transplant. The receptor source for this set is a female patient between 2 and 15 years old who had a stem cell transplant for Fanconi anemia, so the T cells may come from the graft donor. Both conserved end residues are part of each CDR3. D genes are given only for firm matches. Clone size is stated in some rows and not others, as once, few, many or a class when expanded.

>TRBJ1-4|NA|many|TRBV28
TGTGCCAGCAGTCCAACGAGAGATGAAAAACTGTTTTTT
CASSPTRDEKLFF
>TRBJ1-3|NA|few|TRBV7-9
TGTGCCAGCAGCTTAGCGCAAGGAAACACCATATATTTT
CASSLAQGNTIYF
>TRBJ1-6|NA|few|TRBV2
TGTGCCAGCAGTGGGCAGCTGGGGCATTCACCCCTCCACTTT
CASSGQLGHSPLHF
>TRBJ2-3|TRBD2|many|TRBV20-1
TGCAGTGCTAGTAGTCTAGCGGGGGTTGTGGCAGATACGCAGTATTTT
CSASSLAGVVADTQYF
>TRBJ1-1|NA|NA|TRBV4-1
TGCGCCAGCAGCCAAGTAGGGAACACTGAAGCTTTCTTT
CASSQVGNTEAFF
>TRBJ1-2|TRBD1|few|TRBV6-5
TGTGCCAGCAGTCGGTACCTCGGGACAGCCACCCACTATGGCTACACCTTC
CASSRYLGTATHYGYTF
>TRBJ2-7|NA|NA|TRBV28
TGTGCCAGCAGACAAGGAGGGGGCGCGTACGAGCAGTACTTC
CASRQGGGAYEQYF
>TRBJ1-5|NA|NA|TRBV28
TGTGCCAGCAGTTTATGGGGGTATAGCAATCAGCCCCAGCATTTT
CASSLWGYSNQPQHF
>TRBJ1-2|NA|few|TRBV10-3
TGTGCCGTCAGTGACCATAACTATGGCTACACCTTC
CAVSDHNYGYTF
>TRBJ2-7|TRBD2|many|TRBV27
TGTGCCAGCAGTTTCGCTAGCGGGAGGGTACGGGGCGAGCAGTACTTC
CASSFASGRVRGEQYF
>TRBJ2-7|NA|many|TRBV10-3
TGTGCCATCAGTGAACAGGGTGGGGACGAGCAGTACTTC
CAISEQGGDEQYF
>TRBJ2-5|TRBD2|NA|TRBV18
TGTGCCAGCTCACCACCGGTGGCTAGCGGGGGCACAACCCAGTACTTC
CASSPPVASGGTTQYF
>TRBJ2-1|TRBD2|many|TRBV27
TGTGCCAGCAGTCCCACAGCGGGGGGGCTCTACAATGAGCAGTTCTTC
CASSPTAGGLYNEQFF
>TRBJ2-7|NA|many|TRBV6-2/TRBV6-3
TGTGCCAGCAGTTACTCGAGGACAGAAGACGAGCAGTACTTC
CASSYSRTEDEQYF
>TRBJ2-5|TRBD2|many|TRBV7-2
TGTGCCAGCAGCTTAGCTGGGACTAGCCAAGAGACCCAGTACTTC
CASSLAGTSQETQYF
>TRBJ2-7|TRBD1|many|TRBV24-1
TGTGCCACCAGTGACGAACAGGGGATAGAGCAGTACTTC
CATSDEQGIEQYF
>TRBJ2-3|TRBD1|many|TRBV4-3
TGCGCCAGCAGCCAAGATAGGATCTTACCGGGACAGGACCTAGATACGCAGTATTTT
CASSQDRILPGQDLDTQYF
>TRBJ2-1|TRBD2|many|TRBV9
TGTGCCAGCAGCGTAGCACCCGACGCGACGCGGGGGAGCTACAATGAGCAGTTCTTC
CASSVAPDATRGSYNEQFF
>TRBJ2-2|NA|many|TRBV6-4
TGTGCCAGCAGCAGGGAGATAGCCGGGGAGCTGTTTTTT
CASSREIAGELFF
>TRBJ1-2|TRBD1|many|TRBV12-3/TRBV12-4
TGTGCCAGCAGTTTCGGCCGACAGGGGATGGGCTACACCTTC
CASSFGRQGMGYTF
>TRBJ2-3|TRBD2|NA|TRBV18
TGTGCCAGCTCACCATTATCGCCTAGCGGGGGGGTACACCTTCCCACAAATACGCAGTATTTT
CASSPLSPSGGVHLPTNTQYF
>TRBJ2-1|NA|NA|TRBV20-1
TGCAGTGCAGGAAACGGGGACTACAATGAGCAGTTCTTC
CSAGNGDYNEQFF
>TRBJ2-1|NA|few|TRBV3-1
TGTGCCAGCAGCCAAGTGAGGGGGGCGAGGTTCTTC
CASSQVRGARFF
>TRBJ1-1|NA|many|TRBV6-5
TGTGCCAGCAGTTACGAGGTTGACACTGAAGCTTTCTTT
CASSYEVDTEAFF
>TRBJ2-1|TRBD1|many|TRBV24-1
TGTGCCACCAGTGATTGGACAGGGACGAATGAGCAGTTCTTC
CATSDWTGTNEQFF
>TRBJ2-5|TRBD1|few|TRBV27
TGTGCCATCAATCCCGGGACAGGGGGCGAGGAGACCCAGTACTTC
CAINPGTGGEETQYF
>TRBJ2-1|NA|few|TRBV5-1
TGCGCCAGCAGCTTGGGAGGCGGAAACTACAATGAGCAGTTCTTC
CASSLGGGNYNEQFF
>TRBJ2-2|NA|NA|TRBV24-1
TGTGCCACCAGTGATCCGGACAGATCCGGGGAGCTGTTTTTT
CATSDPDRSGELFF
>TRBJ2-5|TRBD2|NA|TRBV2
TGTGCCAGCAGCGTACTAGCGGTCCAAGAGACCCAGTACTTC
CASSVLAVQETQYF
>TRBJ1-2|TRBD1|many|TRBV12-3/TRBV12-4
TGTGCCAGCAGTTTAGCGACAGGGGAGTTTAACTATGGCTACACCTTC
CASSLATGEFNYGYTF
>TRBJ1-1|NA|many|TRBV29-1
TGCAGCGCCCTGACCCTGAACACTGAAGCTTTCTTT
CSALTLNTEAFF
>TRBJ1-5|NA|NA|TRBV10-3
TGTGCCATCAGTGCACGAGGGGATCAGCCCCAGCATTTT
CAISARGDQPQHF
>TRBJ1-2|NA|many|TRBV7-8
TGTGCCAGCAGCTTAGTCGCGGACGGCCCCTATGGCTACACCTTC
CASSLVADGPYGYTF
>TRBJ2-1|NA|many|TRBV7-2
TGTGCCAGCAGCCCCTTGCAGGGGAGCTCCTACAATGAGCAGTTCTTC
CASSPLQGSSYNEQFF
>TRBJ2-1|NA|NA|TRBV7-3
TGTGCCAGCAGCCAAGGGGGGGTGGCCCAGTTCTTC
CASSQGGVAQFF
>TRBJ2-5|NA|NA|TRBV5-4
TGTGCCAGCAGCTTGAGGATGGAGACCCAGTACTTC
CASSLRMETQYF
>TRBJ2-1|TRBD1|many|TRBV5-6
TGTGCCAGCATTCTACAGGGGGTATACTACAATGAGCAGTTCTTC
CASILQGVYYNEQFF
>TRBJ1-4|NA|few|TRBV5-1
TGCGCCAGCAGCTTGGGTGTAGAGGGGAAGAAACTGTTTTTT
CASSLGVEGKKLFF
>TRBJ1-1|TRBD1|many|TRBV6-2/TRBV6-3
TGTGCCAGCAGTTACCCGACAGGGGACGGAGCTCGAGGGATGAACACTGAAGCTTTCTTT
CASSYPTGDGARGMNTEAFF
>TRBJ2-7|TRBD1|many|TRBV12-3/TRBV12-4
TGTGCCAGCAGCCGAGGGCCAGGGGGCGGCTACGAGCAGTACTTC
CASSRGPGGGYEQYF
>TRBJ2-3|NA|many|TRBV9
TGTGCCAGCAGCGGGGGGACTTACTTCACAGATACGCAGTATTTT
CASSGGTYFTDTQYF
>TRBJ2-5|NA|many|TRBV7-2
TGTGCCAGCAGCTTGACGGGACGGCTGGGGGGAGAGACCCAGTACTTC
CASSLTGRLGGETQYF
>TRBJ2-1|TRBD2|few|TRBV24-1
TGTGGGGCCAGTGATCCCCTCACAGGGGGTGGACTAGCGGGAACAGATAATGAGCAGTTCTTC
CGASDPLTGGGLAGTDNEQFF
>TRBJ1-3|TRBD1|NA|TRBV2
TGTGCCAGCAGTTTGGACAGGGGAGACACCATATATTTT
CASSLDRGDTIYF
>TRBJ2-2|TRBD1|NA|TRBV7-8
TGTGCCAGCAGCTTAGGACAGGGGTGGGGGACCGGGGAGCTGTTTTTT
CASSLGQGWGTGELFF
>TRBJ2-3|TRBD2|many|TRBV12-3/TRBV12-4
TGTGCCAGCAGTCCCGGGACTAGCGGGGCGATGGATACGCAGTATTTT
CASSPGTSGAMDTQYF
>TRBJ2-2|NA|NA|TRBV7-8
TGTGCCAGCAGCTTGGACCCGAACACCGGGGAGCTGTTTTTT
CASSLDPNTGELFF
>TRBJ2-2|TRBD2|NA|TRBV3-1
TGTGCCACCAGCCAAGAAGGTCTAGCGGGGGGGCCCGGCGGGGAGCTGTTTTTT
CATSQEGLAGGPGGELFF
>TRBJ2-1|NA|few|TRBV7-7
TGTGCTAGCAGCTTAGATTCGTGGAATGAGCAGTTCTTC
CASSLDSWNEQFF
>TRBJ2-2|NA|many|TRBV5-1
TGCGCCAGCACTGGGCCGGCGTGGGAGCTGTTTTTT
CASTGPAWELFF
>TRBJ1-5|NA|few|TRBV27
TGTGCCAGCAGTCCTACCGGGCTCAATCAGCCCCAGCATTTT
CASSPTGLNQPQHF
>TRBJ1-1|NA|few|TRBV5-1
TGCGCCAGCAGCTGGGACAAGGGGGAGGGCACTGAAGCTTTCTTT
CASSWDKGEGTEAFF
>TRBJ2-7|TRBD1|many|TRBV5-1
TGCGCCAGCAGCTTGGTTGGGACAGGGATCCACGAGCAGTACTTC
CASSLVGTGIHEQYF
>TRBJ2-5|NA|many|TRBV6-5
TGTGCCAGCAGTTATGCACCCTCCAACCAAGAGACCCAGTACTTC
CASSYAPSNQETQYF
>TRBJ1-2|NA|many|TRBV4-3
TGCGCCAGCAGCCAAGATGTGGCAGGGACCCATGGCTACACCTTC
CASSQDVAGTHGYTF